This TCR beta chain emerged from a study of regulatory T cells in long-lasting Graves disease. Time point denoted: newly diagnosed GD, antithyroid drugs for less than 3 months. PBMC-extracted RNA yielded the TCR library. EDTA tubes received about 10 milliliters of collected peripheral blood. Both iRepertoire HTBI primers and Arm-PCR of CDR3 regions were used to build the TCR beta libraries. MiXCR was run by TCRdb on the multiplex PCR reads, yielding one entry per CDR3 protein. The table includes about 400,000 distinct CDR3 sequences, roughly a sixth detected once. The CDR3 totals 14 residues. V was trimmed by 6 bases and J by 5 bases, leaving 14 bases between them.

The V gene is TRBV12-3 or TRBV12-4, the J gene TRBJ1-5; D is ambiguous. The receptor's source is a female donor with Graves disease. Sequences were derived from peripheral blood mononuclear cells (PBMCs), sampled at new diagnosis, from a patient treated with antithyroid drugs. The CDR3, as DNA: TGTGCCAGCAGCGGCCCCGGGTTCCATCAGCCCCAGCATTTT. It codes for CASSGPGFHQPQHF.